A single sample is the source of the 25 T cell receptor beta chains below, sequenced in a study of blood T cell repertoires in COVID-19. Libraries were prepared by immunoSEQ multiplex PCR; TCRdb keeps only in-frame clonotypes and omits some of them. Of about 400,000 clones in the sample, roughly 88% were seen once. Sequencing was performed on PBMCs or T cells enriched from blood (not recorded which). These receptor sequences come from a woman aged 40 to 50 with acute COVID-19.

This clone has only one observation. The V and J genes are TRBV5-4 and TRBJ2-5, with TRBD1 identical over 8 bases. The CDR3 is made up of 16 amino acids. V shed 4 bases, J shed 3 bases, and the junction held 11 bases outside the gene matches. Germline CDR1 is SGHNT and CDR2 is YYREEE (reference sequence). In DNA, the CDR3 is TGTGCCAGCAGCGGAGGTATGACAGGGGTCAAAGAGACCCAGTACTTC. The encoded protein is CASSGGMTGVKETQYF. The full variable domain, in which reference TRBV5-4 and TRBJ2-5 provide the parts outside the CDR3, is ETGVTQSPTHLIKTRGQQVTLRCSSQSGHNTVSWYQQALGQGPQFIFQYYREEENGRGNFPPRFSGLQFPNYSSELNVNALELDDSALYLCASSGGMTGVKETQYFGPGTRLLVL.

The rearrangement joins TRBV5-5 to TRBJ1-2, with no clear D. Germline CDR1 SGHKS, CDR2 YYEKEE (reference sequence). V lost 1 base and J lost 5, with 15 bases in between. This CDR3 spans 15 amino acids. The CDR3 loop reads CASSLQAGAPYGYTF. CDR3 bases: TGTGCCAGCAGCTTGCAAGCAGGCGCCCCGTATGGCTACACCTTC. The full variable domain, its missing parts supplied by reference TRBV5-5 and TRBJ1-2, is DAGVTQSPTHLIKTRGQQVTLRCSPISGHKSVSWYQQVLGQGPQFIFQYYEKEERGRGNFPDRFSARQFPNYSSELNVNALLLGDSALYLCASSLQAGAPYGYTFGSGTRLTVV.

Only a few counts were recorded for this clone. The chain joins TRBV7-8 to TRBJ1-3, with 8 bases matching TRBD1. V was clipped by 5 bases and J by 2 bases; unmatched bases: 11. The CDR3 runs to 17 residues. CDR1 is SGHVS and CDR2 is FQNEAQ in the germline V gene. Written as DNA, the CDR3 is TGTGCCAGCAGCCCGAAGGAGGCGGACAGGGCTGGAAACACCATATATTTT. Amino acid sequence: CASSPKEADRAGNTIYF.

The chain has TRBV12-3 or TRBV12-4 and TRBJ2-5, with 7 nucleotides matching TRBD2. V trimming: 5 bases; J trimming: 5 bases; junction bases outside the gene matches: 5. The CDR3 sequence is 13 residues long. The CDR3 loop is CASSPNGGETQYF. CDR3 sequence (DNA): TGTGCCAGCAGTCCGAACGGGGGGGAGACCCAGTACTTC.

Here the CDR3 DNA reads TGCGCCAGCAGACAGGGGGAAAAACTGTTTTTT. This encodes CASRQGEKLFF. This chain joins TRBV5-1 and TRBJ1-4, with 7 nucleotides matching TRBD1. Trimming cost V 5 bases and J 8 bases; bases outside gene matches: 0. This CDR3 region has 11 residues. Looked up from germline, CDR1 is SGHRS and CDR2 is YFSETQ. Based on the CDR3 plus reference TRBV5-1 and TRBJ1-4, the full variable domain is KAGVTQTPRYLIKTRGQQVTLSCSPISGHRSVSWYQQTPGQGLQFLFEYFSETQRNKGNFPGRFSGRQFSNSRSEMNVSTLELGDSALYLCASRQGEKLFFGSGTQLSVL.

This clone occurred once. The V gene is TRBV14, the J gene TRBJ2-5; a possible D gene is TRBD1 (6 bases). V lost 4 bases to trimming and J lost 4 bases, with 13 bases between them. The CDR3 spans 14 residues. The germline V gene has CDR1 SGHDN and CDR2 FVKESK. The CDR3 sequence is CASSLVTGAETQYF. The CDR3 DNA sequence: TGTGCCAGCAGCCTTGTGACAGGTGCAGAGACCCAGTACTTC.

The rearrangement links TRBV19 to TRBJ1-4; D not resolved. The CDR3 runs to 13 residues. Per germline, CDR1 LNHDA and CDR2 SQIVND (reference sequence). With 2 bases removed from V and 5 bases from J, the gap between germline ends came to 6 bases. CDR3 residues: CASSITGNEKLFF. The CDR3 DNA reads as TGTGCCAGTAGTATAACGGGGAATGAAAAACTGTTTTTT. The full variable domain, completed using reference TRBV19 and TRBJ1-4, is DGGITQSPKYLFRKEGQNVTLSCEQNLNHDAMYWYRQDPGQGLRLIYYSQIVNDFQKGDIAEGYSVSREKKESFPLTVTSAQKNPTAFYLCASSITGNEKLFFGSGTQLSVL.

The V gene is TRBV6-4, the J gene TRBJ1-5; D gene ambiguous. Trimming shortened V by 5 bases and J by 9 bases, and 5 bases separated the two germline ends. The CDR3 runs 10 residues. CDR1 is MRHNA, CDR2 SNTAGT, per germline. CDR3 nucleotide sequence: TGTGCCAGCAGTCATTGGCCCCAGCATTTT. This translates into CASSHWPQHF.

This chain links TRBV7-9 with TRBJ1-5; D is perhaps TRBD1 (5 bases). The CDR3 consists of 13 residues. In germline, CDR1 is SEHNR, CDR2 FQNEAQ (reference sequence). Trimming took 5 bases from V and 4 from J, leaving 9 bases between them. CDR3 in DNA: TGTGCCAGCAGCCACGACAGTAATCAGCCCCAGCATTTT. This translates into CASSHDSNQPQHF.

V usage is TRBV19 and J usage is TRBJ1-1; D may be TRBD1 (5 bases). The CDR3 is 14 residues long. V lost 5 bases, J lost 6 bases, and 16 bases lay in between. From germline, CDR1 is LNHDA and CDR2 SQIVND (reference sequence). CDR3 protein: CASSPRSTGAEAFF. The CDR3 DNA reads as TGTGCCAGTAGTCCGCGCAGCACGGGGGCTGAAGCTTTCTTT.

This clone showed up many times. The V gene is TRBV4-2, the J gene TRBJ2-7, with D possibly being TRBD2 (5 bases). This CDR3 is 15 amino acids long. Trimming pared 0 bases from V and 6 bases from J, leaving 15 bases between. From germline, CDR1 is LGHNA and CDR2 YNFKEQ. The CDR3 loop reads CASSQDRGSSLEQYF. The CDR3 DNA sequence: TGTGCCAGCAGCCAAGATCGAGGGAGCTCCCTCGAGCAGTACTTC.

V gene TRBV11-2 combines with J gene TRBJ2-7, with D perhaps matching TRBD1 (6 bases). CDR1 and CDR2 (germline): SGHAT, FQNNGV. The CDR3 totals 14 residues. V dropped 1 base and J dropped 2 bases, with 9 bases sitting between them. The CDR3 sequence is CASSLAGQPYEQYF. The CDR3 bases are TGTGCCAGCAGCTTAGCAGGACAGCCCTACGAGCAGTACTTC.

This clone is a singleton in its sample. This chain connects TRBV14 to TRBJ1-4, with a weak D call TRBD1 (6 bases). Germline V gives CDR1 SGHDN, CDR2 FVKESK. Trimming took 3 bases from V and 8 from J, leaving 13 bases between them. The CDR3 covers 14 residues. CDR3 amino acids: CASSQGAVLEKLFF. In DNA form, the CDR3 reads TGTGCCAGCAGCCAGGGGGCCGTTCTGGAAAAACTGTTTTTT.

The CDR3 coding sequence is TGTGCCAGCAGGACAGGGAACACTGAAGCTTTCTTT. Translated: CASRTGNTEAFF. This chain links TRBV27 with TRBJ1-1, with D possibly TRBD1 on 6 matching bases. Germline CDR1 reads MNHEY; CDR2 reads SMNVEV (reference sequence). Trimming took 6 bases from V and 1 from J, leaving 6 bases between them. This CDR3 contains 12 residues.

The gene calls are TRBV2 and TRBJ1-2; 7 bases map to TRBD1. J lost 8 bases, V lost 2 bases, and 5 bases had no gene match. The CDR3 loop spans 13 amino acids. Germline assignment: CDR1 SNHLY and CDR2 FYNNEI. The CDR3 sequence is CASSESRGPGYTF. DNA for the CDR3: TGTGCCAGCAGTGAATCAAGGGGGCCAGGCTACACCTTC.

The chain joins TRBV5-8 to TRBJ2-2, with 8 bases that match TRBD2. CDR3 length: 15 amino acids. V trimming: 6 bases; J trimming: 5 bases; junction bases outside the gene matches: 9. Looked up from germline, CDR1 is SGHTS and CDR2 is YDEGEE. CDR3 region: CASKSRGGTTGELFF. DNA for the CDR3: TGTGCCAGCAAGTCCCGCGGGGGGACGACCGGGGAGCTGTTTTTT.

This chain links TRBV19 with TRBJ2-1; D perhaps matches TRBD2 (5 bases). This CDR3 region has 15 residues. Germline CDR1 is LNHDA and CDR2 is SQIVND (reference sequence). Trimming left V 3 bases short and J 7 bases short, with 16 bases between. The CDR3 loop reads CASSISHRGWNEQFF. CDR3 sequence (DNA): TGTGCCAGTAGTATTAGCCACAGAGGGTGGAATGAGCAGTTCTTC.

The chain carries TRBV7-9 and TRBJ1-3, with a possible D match to TRBD1 (6 bases). Per germline, CDR1 SEHNR and CDR2 FQNEAQ (reference sequence). V lost 1 base, J lost 5 bases, and 12 bases lay in between. The CDR3 covers 15 residues. The CDR3 DNA sequence: TGTGCCAGCAGCTTAGATATGGGGGCGAGAAACACCATATATTTT. It yields the protein CASSLDMGARNTIYF.

This sequence joins TRBV18 and TRBJ2-5; a possible D gene is TRBD1 (6 bases). The CDR3 sequence is 15 residues long. Germline V gene lookup returns CDR1 KGHSH and CDR2 LQKENI. The germline V and J ends were trimmed by 3 bases and 4 bases, with 15 bases remaining between them. The CDR3 loop reads CASSPLMRGRETQYF. The CDR3 DNA sequence: TGTGCCAGCTCACCTCTTATGAGGGGGAGAGAGACCCAGTACTTC.

The J gene is TRBJ2-7, the V gene TRBV11-2, with D tentatively TRBD1 (5 bases). Germline CDR1 and CDR2: SGHAT and FQNNGV. CDR3 length equals 16 residues. The germline V and J ends were trimmed by 6 bases and 5 bases, with 23 bases remaining between them. This CDR3 reads CASRARPSRARNEQYF. The CDR3, as DNA: TGTGCCAGCAGAGCAAGGCCGTCCAGGGCGAGGAACGAGCAGTACTTC.

The CDR3 here is CASSPGTFSYNEQFF. In nucleotides, the CDR3 is TGTGCCAGCAGCCCTGGGACTTTTTCCTACAATGAGCAGTTCTTC. V and J are TRBV9 and TRBJ2-1; D perhaps matches TRBD2 (6 bases). CDR3 length equals 15 residues. The germline CDR1 and CDR2 sequences are SGDLS and YYNGEE. V lost 4 bases to trimming and J lost 1 base, with 12 bases between them.

The rearrangement joins TRBV6-5 to TRBJ2-1; 12 nucleotides align to TRBD1. The CDR3 has 15 amino acids. Germline lookup yields CDR1 MNHEY and CDR2 SVGAGI. V shed 6 bases and J 12 bases; nucleotides not matched to a gene: 12. Written as DNA, the CDR3 is TGTGCCAGCAGGGGGTCGGGACAGGGGGCTAAGGGGCAGTTCTTC. Protein product: CASRGSGQGAKGQFF.

The chain has TRBV7-6 and TRBJ2-7; D possibly corresponds to TRBD2 (7 bases). Germline V lookup: CDR1 SGHVS, CDR2 FNYEAQ. This CDR3 has 13 amino acids. Deletions cut 5 bases from V and 7 bases from J, with 15 bases between. CDR3 sequence (DNA): TGTGCCAGCAGCCAGACAGGCGGGGGAGAGCAGTACTTC. This encodes CASSQTGGGEQYF.

V usage is TRBV7-9 and J usage is TRBJ1-2; 8 nucleotides line up with TRBD1. V shed 3 bases and J 4 bases; nucleotides not matched to a gene: 7. Germline assignment: CDR1 SEHNR and CDR2 FQNEAQ (reference sequence). The CDR3 runs to 15 residues. CDR3 nucleotides: TGTGCCAGCAGCTTTTCTACGGACAGGGCCTATGGCTACACCTTC. The encoded protein is CASSFSTDRAYGYTF.

The V and J genes are TRBV7-9 and TRBJ1-5; D remains unclear. The germline V and J ends were trimmed by 10 bases and 6 bases, with 13 bases remaining between them. CDR1 SEHNR and CDR2 FQNEAQ come from the germline V gene (reference sequence). This CDR3 comprises 12 residues. DNA for the CDR3: TGTGCCAAGGCCCCGGGAATTCAGCCCCAGCATTTT. It is translated as CAKAPGIQPQHF.